The next 20 T cell receptor beta chains were all read from a single sample in a study of OX40 agonist ivuxolimab in advanced cancers. This table comes from immunoSEQ multiplex PCR, and its TCRdb copy is limited to in-frame clones, with some not included. The data contain 100,000 to 150,000 clones, around nine tenths of them singletons. Material: CD4+ or CD8+ T cells sorted from blood, obtained in a trial of the OX40 agonist ivuxolimab. The source is an adult with an advanced solid tumor such as melanoma, head and neck, liver or kidney cancer.

The chain combines TRBV6-5 with TRBJ2-1; D unresolved. The V end lost 5 bases, the J end lost 6 bases, and 11 bases lay between the germline ends. CDR1 is MNHEY and CDR2 is SVGAGI in the germline V gene. The length of the CDR3 is 13 residues. CDR3 residues: CASSPPGGNEQFF. CDR3 nucleotides: TGTGCCAGCAGTCCCCCCGGCGGCAATGAGCAGTTCTTC.

The chain links TRBV9 to TRBJ1-1; 8 nucleotides match TRBD1. Trimming cost V 3 bases and J 0 bases; bases outside gene matches: 19. The CDR3 has 20 residues. CDR1 SGDLS and CDR2 YYNGEE come from the germline V gene. CDR3 residues: CASSDPSSRDRLSLNTEAFF. The CDR3 coding sequence is TGTGCCAGCAGCGACCCCTCCTCTCGGGACAGGCTGAGCCTGAACACTGAAGCTTTCTTT.

The chain combines TRBV11-2 with TRBJ2-1; 7 nucleotides line up with TRBD2. Germline trimming cut 5 bases from V and 0 bases from J; bases unmatched to any gene: 4. Germline CDR1 reads SGHAT; CDR2 reads FQNNGV. This CDR3 is 15 amino acids long. DNA for the CDR3: TGTGCCAGCAGCAAAGGCGGGAGCTCCTACAATGAGCAGTTCTTC. It yields the protein CASSKGGSSYNEQFF.

The J gene is TRBJ1-5, the V gene TRBV30; the D is unclear. Germline lookup yields CDR1 GTSNPN and CDR2 SVGIG (reference sequence). This CDR3 is built from 13 residues. Trimming removed 5 bases from V and 10 bases from J, with 18 bases in between. In nucleotides, the CDR3 is TGTGCCTGGGGCCCCAGGCCCCAGCAACCCCAGCATTTT. This gives the protein CAWGPRPQQPQHF. Combining the CDR3 with reference TRBV30 and TRBJ1-5 gives the whole variable domain SQTIHQWPATLVQPVGSPLSLECTVEGTSNPNLYWYRQAAGRGLQLLFYSVGIGQISSEVPQNLSASRPQDRQFILSSKKLLLSDSGFYLCAWGPRPQQPQHFGDGTRLSIL.

The V call is TRBV28, the J call TRBJ2-3, with D hard to call. Germline assignment: CDR1 MDHEN and CDR2 SYDVKM. The germline V and J ends were trimmed by 4 bases and 5 bases, with 10 bases remaining between them. This CDR3 spans 13 amino acids. The DNA for the CDR3 is TGTGCCAGCAGTTCAGCCTACTTAGATACGCAGTATTTT. The encoded protein is CASSSAYLDTQYF. The entire variable domain, with the rest obtained from reference TRBV28 and TRBJ2-3, is as follows: DVKVTQSSRYLVKRTGEKVFLECVQDMDHENMFWYRQDPGLGLRLIYFSYDVKMKEKGDIPEGYSVSREKKERFSLILESASTNQTSMYLCASSSAYLDTQYFGPGTRLTVL.

The sample holds a few counts of this clone. This chain joins TRBV7-2 and TRBJ2-5; 7 positions match TRBD1. The CDR3 runs to 14 residues. The germline gives CDR1 SGHTA, CDR2 FQGNSA. V dropped 5 bases and J dropped 5; count of bases not matched to a gene: 8. The CDR3 region has the DNA TGTGCCAGCAGCCCGACAGGGTACGGCGAGACCCAGTACTTC. Amino acid sequence: CASSPTGYGETQYF.

The gene calls are TRBV11-1 and TRBJ2-1, with 9 positions matching TRBD2. The CDR3 sequence is 15 residues long. V gave up 5 bases and J gave up 8 bases; unmatched junction bases: 10. The V gene's germline CDR1 is SGHAT and CDR2 FQDESV (reference sequence). The CDR3 loop is CASSAREGRVDEQFF. In DNA, the CDR3 is TGTGCCAGCAGCGCGCGGGAGGGCCGGGTCGATGAGCAGTTCTTC.

This sequence joins TRBV19 and TRBJ1-1; 7 nucleotides line up with TRBD1. Germline lookup yields CDR1 LNHDA and CDR2 SQIVND (reference sequence). The CDR3 is 14 residues long. J was trimmed by 3 bases and V by 3 bases; bases with no gene match: 4. Here the CDR3 reads CASSIAGGDTEAFF. The CDR3 DNA reads TGTGCCAGTAGTATTGCAGGGGGGGACACTGAAGCTTTCTTT.

V usage is TRBV30 and J usage is TRBJ1-2; D not resolved. CDR1 and CDR2 (germline): GTSNPN, SVGIG (reference sequence). The V gene lost 0 bases and the J gene lost 3 bases, with 5 bases spanning the gap. The CDR3 is made up of 12 amino acids. The CDR3 sequence: CAWSVHDYGYTF. The CDR3 coding sequence is TGTGCCTGGAGTGTACATGACTATGGCTACACCTTC.

The chain recombines TRBV29-1 with TRBJ2-4; no clear D gene. V was cut by 3 bases and J by 0 bases, with 6 bases left in between. This CDR3 contains 13 residues. The germline CDR1 and CDR2 sequences are SQVTM and ANQGSEA. CDR3: CSVEGRAKNIQYF. CDR3 coding DNA: TGCAGCGTTGAGGGCCGAGCCAAAAACATTCAGTACTTC. The full variable domain, its missing parts supplied by reference TRBV29-1 and TRBJ2-4, is SAVISQKPSRDICQRGTSLTIQCQVDSQVTMMFWYRQQPGQSLTLIATANQGSEATYESGFVIDKFPISRPNLTFSTLTVSNMSPEDSSIYLCSVEGRAKNIQYFGAGTRLSVL.

This clone was observed a handful of times. The chain uses TRBV5-1 and TRBJ2-7, with D tentatively TRBD1 (6 bases). V was shortened by 0 bases and J by 5 bases, with 12 bases between the two germline ends. CDR1 and CDR2 (germline): SGHRS, YFSETQ. This CDR3 is 14 amino acids long. The CDR3 reads CASSLAVGTNEQYF. The CDR3 DNA sequence: TGCGCCAGCAGCTTGGCCGTAGGGACAAACGAGCAGTACTTC. The entire variable domain, with the rest obtained from reference TRBV5-1 and TRBJ2-7, is as follows: KAGVTQTPRYLIKTRGQQVTLSCSPISGHRSVSWYQQTPGQGLQFLFEYFSETQRNKGNFPGRFSGRQFSNSRSEMNVSTLELGDSALYLCASSLAVGTNEQYFGPGTRLTVT.

This sequence joins TRBV2 and TRBJ1-5; D not certain. V was clipped by 6 bases and J by 0 bases, with 15 bases between them. Germline CDR1 reads SNHLY; CDR2 reads FYNNEI. The CDR3 totals 16 residues. CDR3 sequence: CASRGLMGYSNQPQHF. The CDR3 DNA reads as TGTGCCAGCAGAGGCCTAATGGGGTATAGCAATCAGCCCCAGCATTTT.

This chain uses TRBV7-2 with TRBJ1-2, with D hard to call. This CDR3 is 15 amino acids long. V lost 2 bases and J lost 4, with 14 bases in between. Germline CDR1 is SGHTA and CDR2 is FQGNSA. Here the CDR3 DNA reads TGTGCCAGCAGCTTACAGGACGGCCTAGGCTATGGCTACACCTTC. It encodes CASSLQDGLGYGYTF.

The CDR3 DNA sequence: TGCGCCAGCAGCTTGGGTGGACGGGAGACCCAGTACTTC. Protein: CASSLGGRETQYF. The chain is built from TRBV5-1 and TRBJ2-5; no reliable D call. Germline V gene sequence: CDR1 SGHRS, CDR2 YFSETQ. The ends were cut back, 0 bases at V and 5 bases at J, with 8 bases in the middle. The CDR3 totals 13 residues.

The V and J genes are TRBV18 and TRBJ1-2; TRBD1 aligns across 10 bases. The CDR3 extends over 13 amino acids. CDR1 is KGHSH, CDR2 LQKENI, per germline. The trim removed 3 bases at V and 7 bases at J, leaving 2 bases unmatched. The CDR3 DNA follows: TGTGCCAGCTCACCGGGGACAGGGGCTGGCTACACCTTC. This encodes CASSPGTGAGYTF.

J is TRBJ2-7 and V is TRBV15, with 7 bases matching TRBD1. Trimming cost V 1 base and J 2 bases; bases outside gene matches: 5. CDR3 length: 15 residues. Germline assignment: CDR1 LNHNV and CDR2 YYDKDF (reference sequence). CDR3 nucleotide sequence: TGTGCCACCAGCAGAGGAAGGACAGGAACCTACGAGCAGTACTTC. This gives the protein CATSRGRTGTYEQYF.

In this sample, this clone turned up a few times. J is TRBJ2-3 and V is TRBV11-3; D gene uncertain. The CDR3 is 14 residues long. V lost 1 base to trimming and J lost 2 bases, with 7 bases between them. Germline CDR1 SGHNT, CDR2 YENEEA. The CDR3: CASSLGGPTDTQYF. CDR3 coding DNA: TGTGCCAGCAGCTTAGGAGGACCCACAGATACGCAGTATTTT.

This chain joins TRBV4-2 and TRBJ1-4; D may be TRBD1 (6 bases). The V end was cut by 1 base, the J end by 11 bases, with 8 bases between. This CDR3 contains 12 residues. Germline CDR1 and CDR2: LGHNA and YNFKEQ. The DNA of the CDR3 is TGTGCCAGCAGCCAAGGGACAGACAAACTGTTTTTT. It specifies CASSQGTDKLFF.

This clone was detected only once. The chain combines TRBV2 with TRBJ2-1; weak D call: TRBD2 (5 bases). CDR3 length: 12 residues. Trimming stripped 6 bases from V and 14 bases from J, with 17 bases between. CDR1 and CDR2 from the germline V gene are SNHLY and FYNNEI. This CDR3 is CASSAQDSLEFF. The DNA for the CDR3 is TGTGCCAGCAGCGCCCAGGACTCTCTTGAGTTCTTC.

The CDR3 DNA is TGTGCCAGCAGTTTCGGACAGGGAACATCCGAAGCTTTCTTT. It codes for CASSFGQGTSEAFF. The chain has TRBV6-6 and TRBJ1-1; 8 bases are a match to TRBD1. V trimming: 4 bases; J trimming: 8 bases; junction bases outside the gene matches: 9. The CDR3 has 14 residues. In germline, CDR1 is MNHNY, CDR2 SVGAGI (reference sequence).